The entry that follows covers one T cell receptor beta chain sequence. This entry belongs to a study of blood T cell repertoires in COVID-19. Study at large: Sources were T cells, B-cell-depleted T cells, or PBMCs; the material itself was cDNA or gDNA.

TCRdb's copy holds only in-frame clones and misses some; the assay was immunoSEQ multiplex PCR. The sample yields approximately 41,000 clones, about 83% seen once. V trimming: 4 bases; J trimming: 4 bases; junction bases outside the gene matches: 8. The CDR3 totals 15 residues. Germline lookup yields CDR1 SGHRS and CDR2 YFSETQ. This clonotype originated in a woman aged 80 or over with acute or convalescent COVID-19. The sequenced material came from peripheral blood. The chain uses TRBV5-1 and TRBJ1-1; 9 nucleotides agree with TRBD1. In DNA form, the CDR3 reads TGCGCCAGCAGCCTCGGACAGGGGTCGGGCACTGAAGCTTTCTTT. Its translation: CASSLGQGSGTEAFF.